A selection of T cell receptor beta chains follows, all from one sample in a study of blood T cell repertoires in COVID-19. The table came from immunoSEQ multiplex PCR; TCRdb's copy has only in-frame clones and leaves some out. The sample holds roughly 140,000 clones, approximately 85% seen once. The sequenced material came from peripheral blood. The receptors were gathered from a man in his sixties or seventies with acute or convalescent COVID-19. Both conserved end residues are part of each CDR3. The order of the fields is V gene, D gene, J gene, clone size, CDR3 protein, CDR3 DNA. D genes are given only for firm matches. Part of the rows lack a size; the others show once, few, many or a class for expanded clones.

v_call: TRBV28; d_call: TRBD1; j_call: TRBJ2-2; clone_size: .; cdr3_aa: CASRRQGATGELFF; cdr3_nt: TGTGCCAGCAGGCGACAGGGGGCTACCGGGGAGCTGTTTTTT
v_call: TRBV29-1; d_call: .; j_call: TRBJ1-4; clone_size: .; cdr3_aa: CSAEGTPGVTEEKLFF; cdr3_nt: TGCAGCGCCGAAGGGACACCCGGGGTCACCGAGGAAAAACTGTTTTTT
v_call: TRBV6-5; d_call: TRBD1; j_call: TRBJ1-1; clone_size: .; cdr3_aa: CASSRQGVRYSTAFF; cdr3_nt: TGTGCCAGCAGTCGACAGGGGGTCCGTTACTCTACGGCTTTCTTT
v_call: TRBV20-1; d_call: TRBD2; j_call: TRBJ2-7; clone_size: .; cdr3_aa: CSASGGTGTSGRGVSYEQYF; cdr3_nt: TGCAGTGCTAGTGGAGGGACCGGGACTAGCGGGCGGGGGGTTTCCTACGAGCAGTACTTC
v_call: TRBV7-2; d_call: .; j_call: TRBJ2-7; clone_size: .; cdr3_aa: CASSWADTRYEQYF; cdr3_nt: TGTGCCAGCAGCTGGGCTGACACCCGCTACGAGCAGTACTTC
v_call: TRBV5-6; d_call: .; j_call: TRBJ2-3; clone_size: .; cdr3_aa: CASSRKTGRGADTQYF; cdr3_nt: TGTGCCAGCAGCCGAAAAACAGGTCGCGGCGCGGATACGCAGTATTTT
v_call: TRBV7-9; d_call: TRBD2; j_call: TRBJ2-3; clone_size: once; cdr3_aa: CASSPGTSGNPDTQYF; cdr3_nt: TGTGCCAGCAGCCCCGGGACTAGCGGGAATCCAGATACGCAGTATTTT
v_call: TRBV7-9; d_call: TRBD2; j_call: TRBJ2-5; clone_size: .; cdr3_aa: CASSPVTSGGWQETQYF; cdr3_nt: TGTGCCAGCAGCCCGGTGACTAGCGGGGGGTGGCAAGAGACCCAGTACTTC
v_call: TRBV19; d_call: .; j_call: TRBJ1-6; clone_size: .; cdr3_aa: CASNNRFNSPLHF; cdr3_nt: TGTGCCAGTAATAACAGGTTTAATTCACCCCTCCACTTT
v_call: TRBV7-2; d_call: TRBD1; j_call: TRBJ1-5; clone_size: .; cdr3_aa: CASSGQGDQPQHF; cdr3_nt: TGTGCCAGCAGCGGACAGGGGGATCAGCCCCAGCATTTT
v_call: TRBV5-1; d_call: TRBD1; j_call: TRBJ1-1; clone_size: .; cdr3_aa: CASSLTGGMNTEAFF; cdr3_nt: TGCGCCAGCAGCCTGACAGGGGGCATGAACACTGAAGCTTTCTTT
v_call: TRBV5-4; d_call: TRBD1; j_call: TRBJ2-2; clone_size: .; cdr3_aa: CASSLDPGGASTGELFF; cdr3_nt: TGTGCCAGCAGCTTGGACCCAGGGGGCGCGAGCACCGGGGAGCTGTTTTTT
v_call: TRBV12-5; d_call: TRBD1; j_call: TRBJ1-4; clone_size: .; cdr3_aa: CASALTGEREKLFF; cdr3_nt: TGTGCTAGTGCCCTGACAGGGGAGCGTGAAAAACTGTTTTTT
v_call: TRBV7-6; d_call: .; j_call: TRBJ1-5; clone_size: .; cdr3_aa: CASSLYPSGNQPQHF; cdr3_nt: TGTGCCAGCAGCTTATACCCTTCGGGCAATCAGCCCCAGCATTTT
v_call: TRBV15; d_call: .; j_call: TRBJ2-5; clone_size: .; cdr3_aa: CATSRGYQETQYF; cdr3_nt: TGTGCCACCAGCAGAGGCTATCAAGAGACCCAGTACTTC
v_call: TRBV9; d_call: .; j_call: TRBJ2-6; clone_size: once; cdr3_aa: CASSVAGSGANVLTF; cdr3_nt: TGTGCCAGCAGCGTAGCAGGGTCTGGGGCCAACGTCCTGACTTTC
v_call: TRBV5-1; d_call: TRBD1; j_call: TRBJ1-2; clone_size: .; cdr3_aa: CASSRDRANGYTF; cdr3_nt: TGCGCCAGCAGCCGCGACAGGGCCAATGGCTACACCTTC
v_call: TRBV29-1; d_call: TRBD1; j_call: TRBJ1-6; clone_size: once; cdr3_aa: CSVSSGTGGSPLHF; cdr3_nt: TGCAGCGTGAGTTCCGGGACAGGGGGATCACCCCTCCACTTT
v_call: TRBV24-1; d_call: TRBD1; j_call: TRBJ2-1; clone_size: .; cdr3_aa: CATRDRYNEQFF; cdr3_nt: TGTGCCACGAGGGACAGGTACAATGAGCAGTTCTTC
v_call: TRBV28; d_call: TRBD1; j_call: TRBJ1-5; clone_size: .; cdr3_aa: CASSFQDRVLNQPQHF; cdr3_nt: TGTGCCAGCAGTTTCCAAGACAGGGTACTCAATCAGCCCCAGCATTTT
v_call: TRBV14; d_call: TRBD2; j_call: TRBJ2-5; clone_size: .; cdr3_aa: CASSQLAGGQETQYF; cdr3_nt: TGTGCCAGCAGCCAACTAGCGGGGGGACAAGAGACCCAGTACTTC
v_call: TRBV19; d_call: .; j_call: TRBJ2-7; clone_size: .; cdr3_aa: CASSIRDISEQYF; cdr3_nt: TGTGCCAGTAGTATTAGGGACATATCCGAGCAGTACTTC
v_call: TRBV5-5; d_call: .; j_call: TRBJ1-3; clone_size: .; cdr3_aa: CASSLDTSSGNTIYF; cdr3_nt: TGTGCCAGCAGCTTGGACACAAGCTCTGGAAACACCATATATTTT
v_call: TRBV20-1; d_call: .; j_call: TRBJ1-1; clone_size: .; cdr3_aa: CSAFRDTEAFF; cdr3_nt: TGCAGTGCTTTCCGGGACACTGAAGCTTTCTTT
v_call: TRBV6-1; d_call: TRBD1; j_call: TRBJ1-5; clone_size: .; cdr3_aa: CASSRQGPSQPQHF; cdr3_nt: TGTGCCAGCAGTAGACAGGGGCCAAGTCAGCCCCAGCATTTT
v_call: TRBV15; d_call: .; j_call: TRBJ2-3; clone_size: once; cdr3_aa: CATSRAPGTTDTQYF; cdr3_nt: TGTGCCACCAGCAGAGCACCGGGAACCACAGATACGCAGTATTTT
v_call: TRBV19; d_call: TRBD2; j_call: TRBJ2-2; clone_size: .; cdr3_aa: CASSIVRGGNTGELFF; cdr3_nt: TGTGCCAGTAGTATAGTACGCGGGGGGAACACCGGGGAGCTGTTTTTT
v_call: TRBV4-2; d_call: .; j_call: TRBJ1-5; clone_size: .; cdr3_aa: CASSQDGGGGQPQHF; cdr3_nt: TGTGCCAGCAGCCAAGACGGGGGGGGAGGTCAGCCCCAGCATTTT
v_call: TRBV3-1/TRBV3-2; d_call: TRBD1; j_call: TRBJ1-1; clone_size: .; cdr3_aa: CASSHDRGNTEAFF; cdr3_nt: TGTGCCAGCAGTCATGACAGGGGGAACACTGAAGCTTTCTTT
v_call: TRBV3-1/TRBV3-2; d_call: .; j_call: TRBJ1-1; clone_size: .; cdr3_aa: CASSALGGATEAFF; cdr3_nt: TGTGCCAGCAGCGCCTTAGGTGGGGCGACTGAAGCTTTCTTT
v_call: TRBV19; d_call: TRBD1; j_call: TRBJ1-5; clone_size: .; cdr3_aa: CASSLDRAQPQHF; cdr3_nt: TGTGCCAGTAGTTTGGACAGGGCTCAGCCCCAGCATTTT
v_call: TRBV19; d_call: TRBD1; j_call: TRBJ1-5; clone_size: .; cdr3_aa: CASSPQGGSNQPQHF; cdr3_nt: TGTGCCAGTAGTCCCCAAGGGGGCAGCAATCAGCCCCAGCATTTT
v_call: TRBV3-1/TRBV3-2; d_call: TRBD1; j_call: TRBJ2-7; clone_size: .; cdr3_aa: CASSSGTGGSNSYEQYF; cdr3_nt: TGTGCCAGCAGCTCCGGGACAGGGGGTTCTAACTCCTACGAGCAGTACTTC
v_call: TRBV6-5; d_call: TRBD1; j_call: TRBJ1-6; clone_size: .; cdr3_aa: CASRTGLSSPLHF; cdr3_nt: TGTGCCAGCAGGACAGGGTTAAGTTCACCCCTCCACTTT
v_call: TRBV28; d_call: .; j_call: TRBJ1-3; clone_size: .; cdr3_aa: CASLPPATGSRHTIYF; cdr3_nt: TGTGCCAGCCTACCTCCCGCGACAGGTAGTAGGCACACCATATATTTT
v_call: TRBV3-1/TRBV3-2; d_call: .; j_call: TRBJ1-2; clone_size: .; cdr3_aa: CASSQDEAGYNGYTF; cdr3_nt: TGTGCCAGCAGCCAAGATGAAGCAGGGTATAATGGCTACACCTTC
v_call: TRBV2; d_call: .; j_call: TRBJ2-3; clone_size: .; cdr3_aa: CASSGGQISTDTQYF; cdr3_nt: TGTGCCAGCAGCGGGGGACAGATTAGCACAGATACGCAGTATTTT
v_call: TRBV10-1; d_call: TRBD1; j_call: TRBJ1-5; clone_size: .; cdr3_aa: CASGHRGYSNQPQHF; cdr3_nt: TGCGCCAGCGGCCACAGGGGATATAGCAATCAGCCCCAGCATTTT
v_call: TRBV28; d_call: TRBD2; j_call: TRBJ2-1; clone_size: .; cdr3_aa: CASSFWDLLAGYNEQFF; cdr3_nt: TGTGCCAGCAGTTTTTGGGACCTGCTAGCGGGATACAATGAGCAGTTCTTC
v_call: TRBV5-6; d_call: .; j_call: TRBJ1-1; clone_size: .; cdr3_aa: CASRTKGNGEAFF; cdr3_nt: TGTGCCAGCAGAACAAAGGGGAACGGTGAAGCTTTCTTT
v_call: TRBV5-1; d_call: TRBD1; j_call: TRBJ2-7; clone_size: .; cdr3_aa: CASSLGQGADEQYF; cdr3_nt: TGCGCCAGCAGCCTAGGACAGGGGGCCGACGAGCAGTACTTC
v_call: TRBV18; d_call: TRBD2; j_call: TRBJ2-2; clone_size: .; cdr3_aa: CASSKGRERNTGELFF; cdr3_nt: TGTGCCAGCTCAAAGGGGCGGGAGAGGAACACCGGGGAGCTGTTTTTT
v_call: TRBV7-8; d_call: .; j_call: TRBJ1-5; clone_size: .; cdr3_aa: CASSYSPDQPQHF; cdr3_nt: TGTGCCAGCAGCTATTCTCCCGATCAGCCCCAGCATTTT
v_call: TRBV5-1; d_call: .; j_call: TRBJ2-7; clone_size: .; cdr3_aa: CASSLAGQSYSYEQYF; cdr3_nt: TGCGCCAGCAGCTTGGCTGGTCAGTCTTATTCCTACGAGCAGTACTTC
v_call: TRBV7-2; d_call: .; j_call: TRBJ1-4; clone_size: few; cdr3_aa: CASSIQTEKLFF; cdr3_nt: TGTGCCAGCAGCATACAAACTGAAAAACTGTTTTTT